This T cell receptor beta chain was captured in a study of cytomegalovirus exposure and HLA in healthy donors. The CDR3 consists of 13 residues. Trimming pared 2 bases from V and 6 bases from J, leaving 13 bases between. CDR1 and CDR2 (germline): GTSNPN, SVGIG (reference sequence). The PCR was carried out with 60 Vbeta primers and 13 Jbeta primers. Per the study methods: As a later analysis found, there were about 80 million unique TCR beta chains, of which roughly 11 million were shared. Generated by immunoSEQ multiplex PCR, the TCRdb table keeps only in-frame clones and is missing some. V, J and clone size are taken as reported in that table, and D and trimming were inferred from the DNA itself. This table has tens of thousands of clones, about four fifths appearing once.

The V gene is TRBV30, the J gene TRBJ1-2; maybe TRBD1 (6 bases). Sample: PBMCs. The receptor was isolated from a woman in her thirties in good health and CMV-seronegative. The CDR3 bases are TGTGCCTGGAGTATACAGGGTGGAGATGGCTACACCTTC. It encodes CAWSIQGGDGYTF.